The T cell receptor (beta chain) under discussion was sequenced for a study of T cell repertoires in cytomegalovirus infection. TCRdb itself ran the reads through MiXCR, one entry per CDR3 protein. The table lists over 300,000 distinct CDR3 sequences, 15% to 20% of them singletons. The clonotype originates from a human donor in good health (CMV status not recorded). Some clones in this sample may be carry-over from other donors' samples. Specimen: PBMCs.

This chain's CDR3 is CASSLQGKETQYF. The CDR3 nucleotides read TGTGCCAGCAGTCTACAGGGGAAAGAGACCCAGTACTTC. The rearrangement links TRBV12-3 or TRBV12-4 to TRBJ2-5; TRBD1 matches 7 bases. Germline trimming cut 5 bases from V and 3 bases from J; bases unmatched to any gene: 3. This CDR3 spans 13 amino acids.